The TCR beta chain under discussion was sequenced for a study of T cell responses to AZD1222 COVID-19 vaccine. TCRdb's table, derived via immunoSEQ multiplex PCR, lists solely in-frame clones and lacks some. This table has tens of thousands of clones, nearly 90% appearing once. The CDR3 covers 14 residues. CDR1 MNHEY and CDR2 SMNVEV come from the germline V gene (reference sequence). The V end lost 8 bases, the J end lost 0 bases, and 11 bases lay between the germline ends. The rearrangement joins TRBV27 to TRBJ2-4; D is perhaps TRBD1 or TRBD2 (5 bases each). Sequenced material: peripheral blood, taken on day 0 of AZD1222 vaccination. This TCR was recovered from an adult in good health. The chain's CDR3 is CASWGTLAKNIQYF. The CDR3 DNA sequence: TGTGCCAGCTGGGGGACCTTAGCCAAAAACATTCAGTACTTC.